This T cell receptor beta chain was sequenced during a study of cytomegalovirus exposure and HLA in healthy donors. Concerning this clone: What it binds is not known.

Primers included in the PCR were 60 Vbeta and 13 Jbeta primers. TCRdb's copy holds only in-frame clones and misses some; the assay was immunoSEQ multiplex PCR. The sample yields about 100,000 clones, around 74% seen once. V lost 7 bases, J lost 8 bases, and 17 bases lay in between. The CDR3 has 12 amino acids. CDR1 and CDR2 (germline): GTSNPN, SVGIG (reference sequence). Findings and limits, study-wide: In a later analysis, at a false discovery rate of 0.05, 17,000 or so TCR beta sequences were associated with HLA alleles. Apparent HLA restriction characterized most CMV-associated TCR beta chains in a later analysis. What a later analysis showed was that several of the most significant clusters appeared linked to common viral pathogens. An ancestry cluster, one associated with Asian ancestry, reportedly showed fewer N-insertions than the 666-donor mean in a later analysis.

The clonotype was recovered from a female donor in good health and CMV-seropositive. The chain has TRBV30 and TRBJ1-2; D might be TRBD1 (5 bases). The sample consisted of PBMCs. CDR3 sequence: CASGGTLGGYTF. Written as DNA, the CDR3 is TGTGCCTCGGGGGGGACTTTAGGGGGCTACACCTTC.